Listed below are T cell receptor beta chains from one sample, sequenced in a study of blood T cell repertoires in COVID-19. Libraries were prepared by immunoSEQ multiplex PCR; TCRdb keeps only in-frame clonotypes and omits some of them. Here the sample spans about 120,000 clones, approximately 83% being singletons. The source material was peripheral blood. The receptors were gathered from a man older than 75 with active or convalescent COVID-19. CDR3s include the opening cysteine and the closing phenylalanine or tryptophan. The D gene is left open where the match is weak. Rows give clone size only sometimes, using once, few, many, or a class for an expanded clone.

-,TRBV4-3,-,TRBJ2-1,CASSQEGAAYNEQFF,TGCGCCAGCAGCCAAGAAGGGGCGGCCTACAATGAGCAGTTCTTC
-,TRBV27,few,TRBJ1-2,CASSRADYYGYTF,TGTGCCAGCAGTCGCGCGGATTACTATGGCTACACCTTC
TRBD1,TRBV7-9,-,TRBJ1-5,CASSLGQGANQPQHF,TGTGCCAGCAGCTTAGGACAGGGGGCCAATCAGCCCCAGCATTTT
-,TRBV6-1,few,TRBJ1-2,CASSERGGNTF,TGTGCCAGCAGTGAACGCGGGGGGAACACCTTC
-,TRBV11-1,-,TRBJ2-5,CASSLGPGVRETQYF,TGTGCCAGCAGCTTAGGGCCAGGGGTCAGGGAGACCCAGTACTTC
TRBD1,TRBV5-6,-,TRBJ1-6,CASSRDRDSPLHF,TGTGCCAGCAGCCGGGACAGGGATTCACCCCTCCACTTT
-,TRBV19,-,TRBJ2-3,CASSPQASTDTQYF,TGTGCCAGTAGTCCCCAGGCTAGCACAGATACGCAGTATTTT
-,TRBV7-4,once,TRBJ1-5,CASSLNRDTCTHF,TGTGCCAGCAGCCTCAACCGGGACACCTGTACGCATTTT
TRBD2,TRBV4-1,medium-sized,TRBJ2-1,CASSQDTLILAGGRNEQFF,TGCGCCAGCAGCCAAGATACCCTAATACTAGCGGGAGGTCGCAATGAGCAGTTCTTC
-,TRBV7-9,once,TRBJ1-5,CASRIQGPKTCSNQPQHF,TGTGCCAGCAGGATACAGGGTCCCAAAACTTGTAGCAATCAGCCCCAGCATTTT
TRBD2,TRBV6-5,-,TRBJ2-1,CASRQTSGGDNEQFF,TGTGCCAGCAGGCAGACTAGCGGGGGGGATAATGAGCAGTTCTTC
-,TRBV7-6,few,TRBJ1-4,CASSLVQGLKEKLFF,TGTGCCAGCAGCTTAGTCCAGGGGTTAAAAGAAAAACTGTTTTTT
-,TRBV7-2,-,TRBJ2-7,CASSFGPTSEQYF,TGTGCCAGCAGCTTTGGACCCACTAGCGAGCAGTACTTC
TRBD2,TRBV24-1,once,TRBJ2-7,CATSDSGLAGVAQYF,TGTGCCACCAGTGACTCGGGACTAGCGGGAGTAGCACAGTACTTC
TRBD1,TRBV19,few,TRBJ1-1,CASSIDPTRQGEAFF,TGTGCCAGTAGTATAGACCCCACTCGACAGGGGGAAGCTTTCTTT
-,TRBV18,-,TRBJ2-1,CASSPTGSSYNEQFF,TGTGCCAGCTCACCCACAGGGTCCTCCTACAATGAGCAGTTCTTC
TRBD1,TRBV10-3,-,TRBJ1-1,CAITRDREYHEAFF,TGTGCCATCACCCGGGACAGAGAATACCATGAAGCTTTCTTT
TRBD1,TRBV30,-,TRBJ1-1,CAWRDRENTEAFF,TGTGCCTGGAGAGACAGGGAGAACACTGAAGCTTTCTTT
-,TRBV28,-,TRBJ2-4,CASSVGLGAKNIQYF,TGTGCCAGCAGTGTGGGCCTGGGTGCCAAAAACATTCAGTACTTC
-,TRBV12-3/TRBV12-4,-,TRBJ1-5,CASAYSNQPQHF,TGTGCCAGCGCGTATAGCAATCAGCCCCAGCATTTT
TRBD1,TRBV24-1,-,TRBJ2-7,CATSETGQGGGQYF,TGTGCCACCAGTGAGACCGGACAGGGAGGTGGGCAGTACTTC
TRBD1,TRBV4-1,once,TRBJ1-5,CASSQTGGLDQPQHF,TGCGCCAGCAGCCAGACAGGGGGCTTGGATCAGCCCCAGCATTTT
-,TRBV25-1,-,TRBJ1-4,CASSAYRVGEKLFF,TGTGCCAGCAGTGCCTACAGGGTCGGTGAAAAACTGTTTTTT
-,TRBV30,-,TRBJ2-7,CAWSSGTLTYEQYF,TGTGCCTGGAGCTCCGGGACACTAACCTACGAGCAGTACTTC
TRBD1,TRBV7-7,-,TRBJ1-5,CASSLTGIRNQPQHF,TGTGCCAGCAGCTTGACAGGGATTAGGAATCAGCCCCAGCATTTT
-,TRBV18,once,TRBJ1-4,CASSPSQGVSEKLFF,TGTGCCAGCTCACCATCACAGGGAGTGTCGGAAAAACTGTTTTTT
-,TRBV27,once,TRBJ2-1,CASSLEGVGSYNEQFF,TGTGCCAGCAGTTTAGAGGGGGTGGGCTCCTACAATGAGCAGTTCTTC
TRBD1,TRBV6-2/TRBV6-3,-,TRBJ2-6,CASSRWGGQGASGANVLTF,TGTGCCAGCAGTAGATGGGGGGGACAGGGGGCTTCTGGGGCCAACGTCCTGACTTTC
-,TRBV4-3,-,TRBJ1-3,CASSQSGHSGNTIYF,TGCGCCAGCAGCCAATCAGGACACTCTGGAAACACCATATATTTT
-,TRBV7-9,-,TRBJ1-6,CASSPTRTIGRSPLHF,TGTGCCAGCAGCCCGACGAGGACAATAGGACGTTCACCCCTCCACTTT
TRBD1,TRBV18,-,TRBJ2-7,CASSPSSDRSSYEQYF,TGTGCCAGCTCACCATCTTCGGACAGGAGCTCCTACGAGCAGTACTTC
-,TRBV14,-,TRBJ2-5,CASSPLGREEATQYF,TGTGCCAGCAGCCCTCTGGGCAGGGAAGAGGCGACCCAGTACTTC
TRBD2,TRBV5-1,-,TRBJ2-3,CASSSSGGAADTQYF,TGCGCCAGCAGCTCTAGCGGGGGGGCAGCAGATACGCAGTATTTT
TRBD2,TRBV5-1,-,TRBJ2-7,CASSSEGTRYEQYF,TGCGCCAGCAGCTCCGAAGGGACTAGGTACGAGCAGTACTTC
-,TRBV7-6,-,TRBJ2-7,CASSSYTAGEQYF,TGTGCCAGCAGCTCATACACGGCGGGCGAGCAGTACTTC
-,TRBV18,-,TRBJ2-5,CASSGGRRGETQYF,TGTGCCAGCTCTGGCGGTCGGCGCGGGGAGACCCAGTACTTC
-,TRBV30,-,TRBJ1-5,CAWREGGNQPQHF,TGTGCCTGGAGGGAGGGTGGCAATCAGCCCCAGCATTTT
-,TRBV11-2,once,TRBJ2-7,CASSSPYEQYF,TGTGCCAGCAGCTCCCCTTACGAGCAGTACTTC
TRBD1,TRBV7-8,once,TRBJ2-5,CASSLGDRALLETQYF,TGTGCCAGCAGCTTAGGGGACAGGGCCCTCTTAGAGACCCAGTACTTC
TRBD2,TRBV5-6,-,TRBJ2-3,CASSLTVGLAGGVGDTQYF,TGTGCCAGCAGCCTAACCGTGGGACTAGCGGGAGGGGTCGGAGATACGCAGTATTTT
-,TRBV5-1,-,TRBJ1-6,CASSATDGGDSPLHF,TGCGCCAGCAGCGCAACGGACGGGGGGGATTCACCCCTCCACTTT
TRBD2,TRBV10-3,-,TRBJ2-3,CAISKSGGQGDTQYF,TGTGCCATCAGTAAATCGGGGGGGCAAGGAGATACGCAGTATTTT
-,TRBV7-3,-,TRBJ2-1,CASSLMSLADEQFF,TGTGCCAGCAGCTTAATGTCCTTAGCCGATGAGCAGTTCTTC
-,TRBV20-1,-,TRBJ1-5,CSASRQKYSNQPQHF,TGCAGTGCTAGTCGACAGAAATATAGCAATCAGCCCCAGCATTTT
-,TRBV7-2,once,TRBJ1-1,CASSLDADTEAFF,TGTGCCAGCAGCTTAGACGCGGACACTGAAGCTTTCTTT
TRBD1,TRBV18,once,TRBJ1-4,CASSPLGQGIEKLFF,TGTGCCAGCTCACCACTGGGACAGGGTATTGAAAAACTGTTTTTT
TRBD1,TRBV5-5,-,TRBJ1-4,CASSRQGDNEKLFF,TGTGCCAGCAGCCGACAGGGGGATAATGAAAAACTGTTTTTT
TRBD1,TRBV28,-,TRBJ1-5,CASSLRGTGAQPQHF,TGTGCCAGCAGTTTACGGGGGACAGGGGCTCAGCCCCAGCATTTT
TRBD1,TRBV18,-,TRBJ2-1,CASSRTGGGYNEQFF,TGTGCCAGCTCTAGGACAGGGGGTGGCTACAATGAGCAGTTCTTC
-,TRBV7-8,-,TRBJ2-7,CASSKGPGLAYEQYF,TGTGCCAGCAGCAAGGGGCCGGGACTCGCGTACGAGCAGTACTTC
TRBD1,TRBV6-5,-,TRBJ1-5,CATWTGDNQPQHF,TGTGCCACCTGGACAGGGGACAATCAGCCCCAGCATTTT
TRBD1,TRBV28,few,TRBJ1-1,CASRRGQGALNTEAFF,TGTGCCAGCAGACGCGGACAGGGGGCTTTAAATACTGAAGCTTTCTTT
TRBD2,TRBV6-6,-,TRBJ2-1,CASSYLAGEFYEQFF,TGTGCCAGCAGTTACCTGGCGGGAGAGTTCTATGAGCAGTTCTTC
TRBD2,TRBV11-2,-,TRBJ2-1,CASSSQAGGFNEQFF,TGTGCCAGCAGCTCTCAAGCGGGAGGATTCAATGAGCAGTTCTTC
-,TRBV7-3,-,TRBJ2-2,CASSLTSLGELFF,TGTGCCAGCAGCCTCACTAGCTTGGGGGAGCTGTTTTTT